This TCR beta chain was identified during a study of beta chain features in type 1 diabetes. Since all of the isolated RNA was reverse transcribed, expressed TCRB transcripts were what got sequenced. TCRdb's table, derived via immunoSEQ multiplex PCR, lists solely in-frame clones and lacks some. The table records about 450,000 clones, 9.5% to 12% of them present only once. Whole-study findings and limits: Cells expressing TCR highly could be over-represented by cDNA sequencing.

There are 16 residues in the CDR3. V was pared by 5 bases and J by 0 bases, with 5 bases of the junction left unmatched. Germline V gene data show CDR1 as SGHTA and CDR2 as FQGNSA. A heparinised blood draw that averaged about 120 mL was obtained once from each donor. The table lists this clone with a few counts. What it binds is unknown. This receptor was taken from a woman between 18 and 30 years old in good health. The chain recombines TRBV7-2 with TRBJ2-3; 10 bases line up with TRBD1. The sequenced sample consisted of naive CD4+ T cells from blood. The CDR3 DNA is TGTGCCAGCAGCCGACTGGGACAGGGGAGCACAGATACGCAGTATTTT. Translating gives CASSRLGQGSTDTQYF.